This note documents a single T cell receptor (beta chain) sequence. Its antigen is not identified. This record belongs to a study of cytomegalovirus exposure and HLA in healthy donors. The overall study: From about 170 million T cells, an earlier analysis saw approximately 110 million unique TCR beta sequences.

Regarding the study as a whole: Several top significant clusters appeared, in a later analysis, to be linked to common viral pathogens.

Trimming shortened V by 1 base and J by 5 bases, and 11 bases separated the two germline ends. This CDR3 comprises 14 residues. Looked up from germline, CDR1 is SGHDT and CDR2 is YYEEEE. The PCR made use of 60 Vbeta and 13 Jbeta primers. Clones were read by immunoSEQ multiplex PCR, and TCRdb kept only the in-frame ones, dropping some. Across about 75,000 clones, the top ten clones capture 3.8% of the sample. The specimen was PBMCs. The sequence derives from a man in his late teens or twenties in good health and CMV-seropositive. The chain has TRBV5-6 and TRBJ2-3; D might be TRBD1 (6 bases). CDR3 amino acids: CASSLSGAQDTQYF. In DNA form, the CDR3 reads TGTGCCAGCAGCTTGTCAGGGGCGCAAGATACGCAGTATTTT.